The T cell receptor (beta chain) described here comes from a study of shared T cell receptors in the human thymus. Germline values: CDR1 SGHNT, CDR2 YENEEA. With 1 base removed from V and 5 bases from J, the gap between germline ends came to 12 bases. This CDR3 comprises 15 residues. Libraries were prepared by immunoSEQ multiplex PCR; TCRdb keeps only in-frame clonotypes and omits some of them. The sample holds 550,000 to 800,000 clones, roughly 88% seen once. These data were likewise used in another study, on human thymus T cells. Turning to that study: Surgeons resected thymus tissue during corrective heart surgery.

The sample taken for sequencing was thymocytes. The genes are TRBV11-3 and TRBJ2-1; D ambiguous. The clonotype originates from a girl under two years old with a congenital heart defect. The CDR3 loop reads CASSLGSGSNNEQFF. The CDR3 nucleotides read TGTGCCAGCAGCTTAGGGTCAGGTTCCAACAATGAGCAGTTCTTC.